This TCR beta chain was captured in a study of blood T cell repertoires in COVID-19. At the level of the study: The United States, Italy and Spain were the sources of the acute and convalescent COVID-19 samples. PBMCs, B-cell-depleted T cells, or T cells were the source of the cDNA or gDNA that made up the material.

V lost 4 bases and J lost 2, with 12 bases in between. The CDR3 consists of 13 residues. The germline gives CDR1 SQVTM, CDR2 ANQGSEA. Source study methods: Quantification of nucleated cells was approximated via reference gene primer amplification. The table came from immunoSEQ multiplex PCR; TCRdb's copy has only in-frame clones and leaves some out. That table gives V, J and clone size, and the DNA gave D and trimming. Of 270,000 or so clones listed, about four fifths were seen once; the top ten hold roughly 3.1%. The V call is TRBV29-1, the J call TRBJ2-7; possible D gene TRBD1, 6 bases. This TCR was sampled from a woman between 18 and 30 years old with acute or convalescent COVID-19. Sequencing was carried out using peripheral blood. CDR3 bases: TGCAGCGTTGTTCCGGACAGCACCTACGAGCAGTACTTC. Protein: CSVVPDSTYEQYF.